One sample yielded the 6 T cell receptor beta chains listed below, sequenced in a study of cytomegalovirus exposure and HLA in healthy donors. The data were produced by immunoSEQ multiplex PCR, yet TCRdb's version contains in-frame clones alone and is incomplete. The table shows over 250,000 clones, with about 90% occurring only once. Sequencing used PBMCs. These receptors were obtained from a woman in her 30s in good health and CMV-seropositive.

The V and J genes are TRBV19 and TRBJ1-1; TRBD1 matches at 7 bases. J gave up 4 bases and V 5 bases, and 7 bases lay outside the gene matches. CDR3 length: 14 amino acids. CDR1 is LNHDA, CDR2 SQIVND, per germline (reference sequence). The CDR3: CASSLDRTPTEAFF. The CDR3 nucleotides read TGTGCCAGTAGTCTGGACAGGACCCCCACTGAAGCTTTCTTT. Supplemented by reference TRBV19 and TRBJ1-1, the full variable domain reads DGGITQSPKYLFRKEGQNVTLSCEQNLNHDAMYWYRQDPGQGLRLIYYSQIVNDFQKGDIAEGYSVSREKKESFPLTVTSAQKNPTAFYLCASSLDRTPTEAFFGQGTRLTVV.

The chain couples TRBV5-1 to TRBJ2-7; a possible D gene is TRBD2 (6 bases). Trimming took off 5 bases at V and 2 bases at J, with 14 bases between the two ends. In germline, CDR1 is SGHRS, CDR2 YFSETQ. The CDR3 is made up of 14 amino acids. As DNA, the CDR3 is TGCGCCAGCAGGCGCGGGACGGATCCCTACGAGCAGTACTTC. Its translation is CASRRGTDPYEQYF.

J is TRBJ2-7 and V is TRBV5-1; D remains unclear. The CDR3 has 16 amino acids. V gave up 4 bases and J gave up 4 bases, with 21 bases separating them. The germline V gene encodes CDR1 SGHRS and CDR2 YFSETQ. In nucleotides, the CDR3 is TGCGCCAGCAGCCCTCCCTACGAGCTTCGCAAATACGAGCAGTACTTC. Its protein product is CASSPPYELRKYEQYF. Full variable domain (remainder filled in from reference TRBV5-1 and TRBJ2-7): KAGVTQTPRYLIKTRGQQVTLSCSPISGHRSVSWYQQTPGQGLQFLFEYFSETQRNKGNFPGRFSGRQFSNSRSEMNVSTLELGDSALYLCASSPPYELRKYEQYFGPGTRLTVT.

The genes are TRBV15 and TRBJ2-1, with 7 positions matching TRBD2. CDR3 size: 15 residues. Germline assignment: CDR1 LNHNV and CDR2 YYDKDF (reference sequence). J was trimmed by 4 bases and V by 1 base; bases with no gene match: 4. The DNA for the CDR3 is TGTGCCACCAGCAGAGCGGGAGCGGGATACAATGAGCAGTTCTTC. Translation: CATSRAGAGYNEQFF.

The V call is TRBV28, the J call TRBJ1-4, with 7 bases matching TRBD1. Unmatched junction bases numbered 3, after V lost 2 bases and J lost 6 bases. CDR1 and CDR2 from the germline V gene are MDHEN and SYDVKM. The CDR3 consists of 14 residues. The CDR3 spells CASSLGGQYEKLFF. The DNA of the CDR3 is TGTGCCAGCAGTTTAGGGGGACAGTATGAAAAACTGTTTTTT.

V usage is TRBV2 and J usage is TRBJ2-7; perhaps TRBD2 as D (5 bases). V lost 9 bases and J lost 6, with 9 bases in between. The CDR3 is made up of 10 amino acids. From germline, CDR1 is SNHLY and CDR2 FYNNEI. This CDR3 reads CASAGGEQYF. CDR3 in DNA: TGTGCCAGTGCGGGTGGCGAGCAGTACTTC.